A selection of T cell receptor beta chains follows, all from one sample in a study of CD8 T cells in ankylosing spondylitis. MiXCR was run by TCRdb on the 5' RACE reads, yielding one entry per CDR3 protein. The sample records around 250,000 distinct CDR3 sequences, about 30% being singletons. The sequenced material came from blood, either unsorted or a sorted T cell fraction (not recorded which). The receptors were sampled from a male donor with ankylosing spondylitis or in good health (not recorded which). Both conserved end residues are part of each CDR3. The order of the fields is clone size, CDR3 length, J gene, D gene, V gene, CDR3 protein, CDR3 DNA. A D gene is named only where the DNA matches it firmly. For some rows the clone size is stated as once, few or many, or as a class when expanded; others skip it.

- 17 TRBJ2-2 - TRBV12-3/TRBV12-4 CASRPGGASVIAGELFF TGTGCCAGCAGACCTGGGGGGGCTAGTGTCATCGCCGGGGAGCTGTTTTTT
few 15 TRBJ1-1 - TRBV12-3/TRBV12-4 CASSFSGQGDTEAFF TGTGCCAGCAGTTTCAGCGGTCAGGGCGACACTGAAGCTTTCTTT
- 12 TRBJ2-2 - TRBV29-1 CSVPDSTGELFF TGCAGCGTGCCGGACAGCACCGGGGAGCTGTTTTTT
- 16 TRBJ2-2 - TRBV5-5 CASSFRREANTGELFF TGTGCCAGCAGCTTCCGCAGGGAGGCGAACACCGGGGAGCTGTTTTTT
- 17 TRBJ2-3 TRBD2 TRBV20-1 CSARDGGTSLITDTQYF TGCAGTGCTAGAGACGGTGGGACTAGCTTGATCACAGATACGCAGTATTTT
few 14 TRBJ1-6 - TRBV6-1 CASSRGLGNSPLHF TGTGCCAGCAGCAGGGGACTGGGCAATTCACCCCTCCACTTT
- 17 TRBJ1-1 TRBD1 TRBV12-3/TRBV12-4 CASSFGGQGYMNTEAFF TGTGCCAGCAGTTTTGGGGGACAGGGATACATGAACACTGAAGCTTTCTTT
- 15 TRBJ1-5 - TRBV7-2 CASSLAWRDNQPQHF TGTGCCAGCAGCTTAGCGTGGAGAGACAATCAGCCCCAGCATTTT
few 14 TRBJ2-3 - TRBV9 CASKGGRDTDTQYF TGTGCCAGCAAGGGGGGCAGGGACACAGATACGCAGTATTTT
few 13 TRBJ1-2 - TRBV6-2/TRBV6-3 CASSFPPSYGYTF TGTGCCAGCAGTTTTCCTCCCAGCTATGGCTACACCTTC